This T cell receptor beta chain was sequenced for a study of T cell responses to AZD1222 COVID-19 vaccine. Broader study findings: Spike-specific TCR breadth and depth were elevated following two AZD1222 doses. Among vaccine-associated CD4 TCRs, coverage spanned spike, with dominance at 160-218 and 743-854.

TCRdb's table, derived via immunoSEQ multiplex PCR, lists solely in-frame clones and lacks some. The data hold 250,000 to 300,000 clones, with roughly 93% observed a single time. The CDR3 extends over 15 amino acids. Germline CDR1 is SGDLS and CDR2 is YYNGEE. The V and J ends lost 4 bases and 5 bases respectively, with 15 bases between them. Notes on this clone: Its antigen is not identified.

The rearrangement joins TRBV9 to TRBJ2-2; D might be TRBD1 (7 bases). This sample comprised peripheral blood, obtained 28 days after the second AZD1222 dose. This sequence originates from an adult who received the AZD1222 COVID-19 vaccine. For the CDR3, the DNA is TGTGCCAGCAGCTTCCAGGGGGGCGCGACCGGGGAGCTGTTTTTT. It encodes CASSFQGGATGELFF.